This is a list of T cell receptor beta chains from one sample in a study of shared T cell receptors in the human thymus. The method was immunoSEQ multiplex PCR; TCRdb's version includes in-frame clones alone and lacks a portion of them. The data contain 630,000 or so clones, more than 70% of them singletons. This same sample was also part of a study on human thymus T cells.

The sample was thymocytes. These receptors all stem from a boy younger than two with a congenital heart defect. The CDR3 runs from the conserved cysteine through the conserved F or W. A D gene is named only where the DNA matches it firmly. For some rows the clone size is stated as once, few or many, or as a class when expanded; others skip it.

clone_size d_call j_call v_call cdr3_nt cdr3_aa
NA NA TRBJ1-2 TRBV11-2 TGTGCCAGCAGCTTAGATCTCGGGGGGCTGGATGGCTACACCTTC CASSLDLGGLDGYTF
few TRBD1 TRBJ1-2 TRBV6-6 TGTGCCAGCAGTTACTCGACAGGGGTGGACTATGGCTACACCTTC CASSYSTGVDYGYTF
NA NA TRBJ2-7 TRBV5-6 TGTGCCAGCAGTACTGACCGGAGCACCTACGAGCAGTACTTC CASSTDRSTYEQYF
few TRBD1 TRBJ1-6 TRBV15 TGTGCCACCAGCAGGACGTGGGACAGGGGTAATTCCCCCCTCCACTTT CATSRTWDRGNSPLHF
NA TRBD1 TRBJ1-1 TRBV4-2 TGTGCCAGCAGCCAAGTAGCAGGGGGCGGACGCATGAACACTGAAGCTTTCTTT CASSQVAGGGRMNTEAFF
NA TRBD2 TRBJ2-7 TRBV9 TGTGCCAGCAGCCTCTCGGAGGGGGTAGCGGGAGCCACCTACGAGCAGTACTTC CASSLSEGVAGATYEQYF
NA TRBD1 TRBJ2-7 TRBV6-1 TGTGCCAGCAGGGGGTGGGGACAGGGAGGCGAGCAGTACTTC CASRGWGQGGEQYF
NA TRBD2 TRBJ2-1 TRBV30 TGTGCCTGGAGTGTCCCCCCAACTAGCGGGATTTACAATGAGCAGTTCTTC CAWSVPPTSGIYNEQFF
NA TRBD1 TRBJ1-1 TRBV19 TGTGCCAGTGGCGGACAGGGTAACACTGAAGCTTTCTTT CASGGQGNTEAFF
once NA TRBJ1-3 TRBV25-1 TGTGCCAGCAGTGACGACCCCGGGAATTGCTCTGGAAACACCATATATTTT CASSDDPGNCSGNTIYF
NA TRBD1 TRBJ1-1 TRBV10-3 TGTGCCATCAGTTCGACAGGGGAGATTCCGAAGGGGGGTGCGATATTAGAAGCTTTCTTT CAISSTGEIPKGGAILEAFF
NA NA TRBJ2-1 TRBV5-6 TGTGCCAGCAGCTTAGCTCCAGTACAGGGAAATGAGCAGTTCTTC CASSLAPVQGNEQFF
NA NA TRBJ1-2 TRBV7-8 TGTGCCAGCAGCCTCCCGGGGAGGGTAGGCTATGGCTACACCTTC CASSLPGRVGYGYTF
NA NA TRBJ1-2 TRBV4-3 TGCGCCAGCAGCCAAGAGGACACACTTTTAGACGGCTACACCTTC CASSQEDTLLDGYTF
once TRBD1 TRBJ1-6 TRBV14 TGTGCCAGCAGTCGCGGGACAGGGAACTCACCCCTCCACTTT CASSRGTGNSPLHF
NA NA TRBJ2-2 TRBV7-8 TGTGCCAGCAGCGTCCGGGGAGGGGGACAACCCACCGGGGAGCTGTTTTTT CASSVRGGGQPTGELFF
NA NA TRBJ1-1 TRBV5-4 TGTGCCAGCGGAGTCGGGGGGTACACTGAAGCTTTCTTT CASGVGGYTEAFF
NA TRBD1 TRBJ2-7 TRBV5-6 TGTGCCAGCAGCCGCCGGGACAGGAGTTTATACGAGCAGTACTTC CASSRRDRSLYEQYF
NA NA TRBJ1-1 TRBV4-2 TGTGCCAGCAGCCAAGAAACCAGGAACACTGAAGCTTTCTTT CASSQETRNTEAFF
NA NA TRBJ2-5 TRBV29-1 TGCTCTTCACAGATCCAAGAGACCCAGTACTTC CSSQIQETQYF
NA TRBD1 TRBJ1-2 TRBV10-3 TGTGCCATCAGTGATTCGGACAGGGTCTCTGGCTACACCTTC CAISDSDRVSGYTF